What follows are 30 T cell receptor beta chains derived from one specimen sequenced in a study of cytomegalovirus exposure and HLA in healthy donors. The PCR contained 60 Vbeta and 13 Jbeta primers. Generated by immunoSEQ multiplex PCR, the TCRdb table keeps only in-frame clones and is missing some. The sample has about 180,000 clones, 77% seen once. Sequencing was performed on PBMCs. Source of these receptors: a woman under 40 in good health and CMV-seropositive.

The chain carries TRBV6-5 and TRBJ1-1; D is undetermined. Germline CDR1 is MNHEY and CDR2 is SVGAGI. V lost 2 bases, J lost 5 bases, and 15 bases lay in between. The CDR3 loop spans 15 amino acids. The CDR3 region has the DNA TGTGCCAGCAGTTACGAGTTGGAGGGAGGGACTGAAGCTTTCTTT. Its translation: CASSYELEGGTEAFF.

J is TRBJ1-4 and V is TRBV7-9, with TRBD1 matching 10 bases. The CDR3 spans 15 residues. V shed 3 bases, J shed 8 bases, and the junction held 6 bases outside the gene matches. CDR1 is SEHNR, CDR2 FQNEAQ, per germline (reference sequence). The CDR3 loop is CASSFSGTGDEKLFF. CDR3 coding DNA: TGTGCCAGCAGCTTCTCCGGGACAGGGGACGAAAAACTGTTTTTT.

V is TRBV28 and J is TRBJ1-2; the D is unclear. The V end lost 4 bases, the J end lost 11 bases, and 20 bases lay between the germline ends. Looked up from germline, CDR1 is MDHEN and CDR2 is SYDVKM. The CDR3 covers 14 residues. The CDR3 coding sequence is TGTGCCAGCAGTTCGGCGAGGGAACTGAGTTGGTACACCTTC. It is translated as CASSSARELSWYTF.

The chain employs TRBV4-2 and TRBJ2-3; D may be TRBD2 (5 bases). This CDR3 contains 14 residues. CDR1 LGHNA and CDR2 YNFKEQ come from the germline V gene. V was cut by 1 base and J by 4 bases, with 9 bases left in between. CDR3 sequence: CASSQGTVSDTQYF. The DNA for the CDR3 is TGTGCCAGCAGCCAAGGGACTGTATCAGATACGCAGTATTTT.

This chain links TRBV4-1 with TRBJ2-7, with 14 bases fitting TRBD2. The CDR3 has 19 amino acids. The germline V gene has CDR1 MGHRA and CDR2 YSYEKL. V trimming: 1 base; J trimming: 2 bases; junction bases outside the gene matches: 10. CDR3 sequence (DNA): TGCGCCAGCAGCCAAGTGGGACTAGCGGGAGCCACTATGCCCTACGAGCAGTACTTC. Translated: CASSQVGLAGATMPYEQYF.

The chain combines TRBV10-1 with TRBJ2-7, with 10 positions matching TRBD1. The trim removed 4 bases at V and 3 bases at J, leaving 3 bases unmatched. In germline, CDR1 is WNHNN, CDR2 SYGVQD (reference sequence). The CDR3 has 14 residues. CDR3 sequence: CASSAGTGVYEQYF. The CDR3 nucleotides read TGCGCCAGCAGTGCCGGGACAGGGGTCTACGAGCAGTACTTC.

The chain carries TRBV28 and TRBJ2-2, with 10 bases that match TRBD2. V dropped 6 bases and J dropped 7; count of bases not matched to a gene: 17. The CDR3 is made up of 18 amino acids. Germline-derived CDR1 and CDR2 are MDHEN and SYDVKM. The CDR3 coding sequence is TGTGCCAGCAGCTTCCGCCGCGGGACTAGCGCGTGGGGCGGGGAGCTGTTTTTT. Translating gives CASSFRRGTSAWGGELFF.

The chain carries TRBV5-5 and TRBJ1-1, with D possibly matching TRBD1 (5 bases). V lost 4 bases to trimming and J lost 5 bases, with 12 bases between them. This CDR3 region has 13 residues. Germline CDR1 is SGHKS and CDR2 is YYEKEE (reference sequence). CDR3 nucleotide sequence: TGTGCCAGCAGCACGCCAGGGTATACTGAAGCTTTCTTT. This gives the protein CASSTPGYTEAFF.

The V call is TRBV6-5, the J call TRBJ2-7; 10 bases map to TRBD2. CDR1 and CDR2 from the germline V gene are MNHEY and SVGAGI. V dropped 6 bases and J dropped 2; count of bases not matched to a gene: 4. CDR3 size: 14 residues. This CDR3 reads CASSRLAGAYEQYF. DNA for the CDR3: TGTGCCAGCAGCCGACTAGCGGGCGCCTACGAGCAGTACTTC.

The chain combines TRBV19 with TRBJ1-1; possible D gene TRBD1, 5 bases. CDR1 and CDR2 from the germline V gene are LNHDA and SQIVND (reference sequence). This CDR3 comprises 15 residues. The V gene lost 7 bases and the J gene lost 3 bases, with 18 bases spanning the gap. The CDR3 loop is CASTSYRGGDTEAFF. CDR3 in DNA: TGTGCCAGTACCTCTTATAGGGGCGGGGACACTGAAGCTTTCTTT.

The J gene is TRBJ2-4, the V gene TRBV30; a possible D gene is TRBD1 (6 bases). Germline V gene lookup returns CDR1 GTSNPN and CDR2 SVGIG (reference sequence). Trimming pared 4 bases from V and 5 bases from J, leaving 12 bases between. This CDR3 has 13 amino acids. In DNA form, the CDR3 reads TGTGCCTGGAATGAGCGGACAGAAAACATTCAGTACTTC. It codes for CAWNERTENIQYF.

V usage is TRBV28 and J usage is TRBJ2-7, with 8 bases matching TRBD1. CDR3 length: 15 residues. The junction had 10 bases not matched to a gene; V was cut back by 3 bases and J by 6 bases. Germline lookup yields CDR1 MDHEN and CDR2 SYDVKM. For the CDR3, the DNA is TGTGCCAGCAGTTTCCGCGACAGGGGAAAGGGCGAGCAGTACTTC. This sequence encodes CASSFRDRGKGEQYF.

The CDR3: CASSLVQGASTDTQYF. CDR3 sequence (DNA): TGTGCCAGCAGTTTAGTCCAGGGGGCTAGCACAGATACGCAGTATTTT. The J gene is TRBJ2-3, the V gene TRBV28, with 8 bases identical to TRBD1. The V segment lost 2 bases and the J segment 0 bases; nucleotides outside the gene matches: 4. The CDR3 length is 16 residues. The V gene's germline CDR1 is MDHEN and CDR2 SYDVKM.

The table lists this clone with a few counts. CDR3 amino acids: CASSPSHRSITDTQYF. CDR3 nucleotides: TGTGCCAGCAGCCCTAGTCACAGGAGTATCACAGATACGCAGTATTTT. V usage is TRBV11-3 and J usage is TRBJ2-3; TRBD1 is a possible D gene (5 bases). From germline, CDR1 is SGHNT and CDR2 YENEEA. V lost 5 bases and J lost 2, with 17 bases in between. The length of the CDR3 is 16 residues.

The chain is built from TRBV7-2 and TRBJ1-4; D possibly corresponds to TRBD1 (6 bases). The CDR3 has 16 residues. Germline CDR1 and CDR2: SGHTA and FQGNSA. With 4 bases removed from V and 4 bases from J, the gap between germline ends came to 16 bases. This CDR3 reads CASSSRDRRFNEKLFF. CDR3 DNA sequence: TGTGCCAGCAGCTCCCGCGACAGGAGGTTTAATGAAAAACTGTTTTTT.

The rearrangement uses TRBV6-1 and TRBJ2-1; 9 positions match TRBD2. The CDR3 length is 16 residues. Germline V gene data show CDR1 as MNHNS and CDR2 as SASEGT. Germline trimming cut 2 bases from V and 8 bases from J; bases unmatched to any gene: 10. CDR3 region: CASSELRGTSRDEQFF. The CDR3 DNA reads TGTGCCAGCAGTGAATTGAGGGGGACTAGCCGAGATGAGCAGTTCTTC.

V is TRBV27 and J is TRBJ2-5; D is possibly TRBD1 (6 bases). This CDR3 has 16 amino acids. Per germline, CDR1 MNHEY and CDR2 SMNVEV (reference sequence). Trimming shortened V by 6 bases and J by 2 bases, and 19 bases separated the two germline ends. As DNA, the CDR3 is TGTGCCAGCAGGGCCCGCAGGGGAGAGGGTCAAGAGACCCAGTACTTC. This sequence encodes CASRARRGEGQETQYF.

Only one count was recorded for this clone. The chain combines TRBV14 with TRBJ1-2; D might be TRBD1 (5 bases). Germline assignment: CDR1 SGHDN and CDR2 FVKESK. CDR3 length: 14 amino acids. V was trimmed by 1 base and J by 6 bases, leaving 12 bases between them. In DNA, the CDR3 is TGTGCCAGCAGCCAAGCTTTCCGGGGGGATGGCTACACCTTC. Its translation: CASSQAFRGDGYTF.

The rearrangement joins TRBV25-1 to TRBJ2-5, with 7 bases lining up with TRBD1. The trim removed 1 base at V and 7 bases at J, leaving 12 bases unmatched. The length of the CDR3 is 16 residues. The germline V gene has CDR1 MGHDK and CDR2 SYGVNS. CDR3 residues: CASSELGDREGGTQYF. CDR3 DNA: TGTGCCAGCAGTGAATTGGGTGACAGGGAAGGAGGGACCCAGTACTTC.

This chain uses TRBV28 with TRBJ1-2; 9 bases agree with TRBD1. This CDR3 contains 16 residues. V lost 6 bases to trimming and J lost 8 bases; unmatched junction nucleotides: 16. CDR1 is MDHEN, CDR2 SYDVKM, per germline. The DNA for the CDR3 is TGTGCCAGCAGCTCGGACAGGGGCCCATTGGGGGGCGGCTACACCTTC. It codes for CASSSDRGPLGGGYTF.

The rearrangement links TRBV6-5 to TRBJ1-1, with D tentatively TRBD1 (6 bases). The V and J ends lost 4 bases and 10 bases respectively, with 13 bases between them. The length of the CDR3 is 12 residues. Germline V gene sequence: CDR1 MNHEY, CDR2 SVGAGI. CDR3 protein: CASSSTGKGAFF. As DNA, the CDR3 is TGTGCCAGCAGTTCCACAGGGAAAGGAGCTTTCTTT.

This clone was detected only once. The junction does not match germline at one end; this may be a read error. This chain links TRBV30 with TRBJ1-2; 8 bases match TRBD1. There are 12 residues in the CDR3. The germline V gene encodes CDR1 GTSNPN and CDR2 SVGIG (reference sequence). DNA of the CDR3: TGTGCCTTCACGACAGGGGCCTATGGCTACATCTTC. Its protein is CAFTTGAYGYIF.

The chain employs TRBV14 and TRBJ2-3; the match to TRBD2 covers 15 bases. Germline V gene lookup returns CDR1 SGHDN and CDR2 FVKESK. The CDR3 is 20 residues long. Trimming at V came to 3 bases and at J to 5 bases, leaving 15 bases not matched to a gene. The CDR3 nucleotides are TGTGCCAGCAGCCAGGGGAGGACTAGCGGGAGGGGCCGTCCGGGAGATACGCAGTATTTT. Translated: CASSQGRTSGRGRPGDTQYF. The full variable domain, rest sourced from reference TRBV14 and TRBJ2-3, is EAGVTQFPSHSVIEKGQTVTLRCDPISGHDNLYWYRRVMGKEIKFLLHFVKESKQDESGMPNNRFLAERTGGTYSTLKVQPAELEDSGVYFCASSQGRTSGRGRPGDTQYFGPGTRLTVL.

This clone is a singleton in its sample. The V gene is TRBV19, the J gene TRBJ1-1; D is unclear. This CDR3 comprises 13 residues. Trimming removed 6 bases at V and 5 bases at J, with 13 bases between. Per the germline V gene, CDR1 is LNHDA and CDR2 is SQIVND (reference sequence). CDR3 in DNA: TGTGCCAGTAGGATACTTCTGAGTACTGAAGCTTTCTTT. It codes for CASRILLSTEAFF.

The gene calls are TRBV11-3 and TRBJ2-1, with TRBD1 matching over 8 bases. J gave up 3 bases and V 5 bases, and 6 bases lay outside the gene matches. Germline V CDR1 and CDR2: SGHNT, YENEEA. There are 15 residues in the CDR3. The DNA of the CDR3 is TGTGCCAGCAGCAGCCCGGGACAGGACTACAATGAGCAGTTCTTC. Protein: CASSSPGQDYNEQFF.

The CDR3 nucleotides read TGTGCCAGCAGCCAAGAGAGGCAGGGCGCTGAAGCTTTCTTT. Translation gives CASSQERQGAEAFF. The chain links TRBV4-2 to TRBJ1-1; tentatively, D is TRBD1 (5 bases). V was shortened by 0 bases and J by 6 bases, with 11 bases between the two germline ends. From germline, CDR1 is LGHNA and CDR2 YNFKEQ. The CDR3 extends over 14 amino acids.

The rearrangement uses TRBV4-2 and TRBJ2-6; D perhaps matches TRBD2 (6 bases). V was clipped by 2 bases and J by 4 bases, with 12 bases between them. The CDR3 spans 16 residues. Germline V gene sequence: CDR1 LGHNA, CDR2 YNFKEQ. The DNA of the CDR3 is TGTGCCAGCAGCCAACCACGCGGGGCAGGGGCCAACGTCCTGACTTTC. Translation gives CASSQPRGAGANVLTF.

V gene TRBV2 combines with J gene TRBJ1-1; no clear D. V was shortened by 2 bases and J by 3 bases, with 10 bases between the two germline ends. Germline values: CDR1 SNHLY, CDR2 FYNNEI. This CDR3 spans 14 amino acids. CDR3 region: CASSEQRGDTEAFF. CDR3 in DNA: TGTGCCAGCAGTGAACAGAGAGGAGACACTGAAGCTTTCTTT.

The J gene is TRBJ1-1, the V gene TRBV28, with D tentatively TRBD1 (5 bases). Germline CDR1 and CDR2: MDHEN and SYDVKM. Trimming cost V 4 bases and J 4 bases, with 10 bases left between them. The CDR3 is made up of 13 amino acids. In DNA form, the CDR3 reads TGTGCCAGCAGTTCCCCCCAGGGCACTGAAGCTTTCTTT. Protein product: CASSSPQGTEAFF. The whole variable domain, remainder taken from reference TRBV28 and TRBJ1-1, is DVKVTQSSRYLVKRTGEKVFLECVQDMDHENMFWYRQDPGLGLRLIYFSYDVKMKEKGDIPEGYSVSREKKERFSLILESASTNQTSMYLCASSSPQGTEAFFGQGTRLTVV.

This sequence joins TRBV7-2 and TRBJ1-5; possible D gene TRBD1, 5 bases. CDR3 length equals 15 residues. Germline CDR1 SGHTA, CDR2 FQGNSA. Trimming took 0 bases from V and 4 from J, leaving 10 bases between them. The CDR3 sequence is CASSLARGGNQPQHF. CDR3 sequence (DNA): TGTGCCAGCAGCTTAGCGCGGGGGGGAAATCAGCCCCAGCATTTT.